This T cell receptor beta chain emerged from a study of tumor-infiltrating lymphocytes in primary liver carcinoma. Overall study: By surgical resection, the patients were treated for their primary liver carcinoma.

From around 500 ng total RNA, TCR beta cDNA was generated with a primer in the constant region. Slightly modified ARM-PCR with three nested multiplex PCR rounds yielded TCR beta libraries. TRBV1-TRBV30 forward primers paired with a C-beta reverse primer were used in the first two PCR rounds, which ran approximately 10 cycles each. One entry per CDR3 protein, called by TCRdb with MiXCR from the multiplex PCR reads. The sample has 300,000 to 350,000 distinct CDR3 sequences; about three fifths are singletons. The source of the blood RNA was unsorted whole blood, and germline DNA was extracted as well. V dropped 3 bases and J dropped 0; count of bases not matched to a gene: 1. This CDR3 spans 17 amino acids. Ten or more counts support this clonotype.

The chain employs TRBV12-3 or TRBV12-4 and TRBJ2-2; TRBD2 matches at 13 bases. The sequence derives from a woman aged 25 to 45 with primary liver carcinoma and hepatitis B virus infection. The sequenced material came from peripheral blood. The CDR3 DNA reads TGTGCCAGCAGTTTCGGGACTAGCGGGACGAACACCGGGGAGCTGTTTTTT. Amino acids: CASSFGTSGTNTGELFF.